This record concerns one TCR beta chain sequence. No antigen is known for it. The data were obtained in a study of glioma-infiltrating T cells after dendritic cell vaccination. Here immunoSEQ multiplex PCR was the method, and the copy in TCRdb shows in-frame clones only, minus some. This repertoire shows more than 100,000 clones, 81% found once; its top ten account for about an eighth. General observations from the study: No direct clonality-survival link was found; a diverse polyclonal response may matter.

None of the glioblastoma patients had an isocitrate dehydrogenase mutation. PBMC were collected before vaccination, two weeks after the third vaccination, and at progression. This specimen consisted of blood, obtained before dendritic cell vaccination. This sequence was found in a human donor with glioblastoma.

CDR3 sequence: CASSIDLAGGYTF. In nucleotides, the CDR3 is TGTGCCAGTAGTATAGATCTGGCAGGTGGCTACACCTTC. The chain has TRBV19 and TRBJ1-2; no clear D gene. The CDR3 length is 13 residues. In germline, CDR1 is LNHDA, CDR2 SQIVND (reference sequence). V lost 0 bases and J 7 bases, leaving 9 bases between the germline ends.